The T cell receptor beta chain under discussion was sequenced for a study of OX40 agonist ivuxolimab in advanced cancers. The overall study: Cohort: around 83% men, mean age approximately 64, aged roughly 23 to 90. One patient with hepatocellular carcinoma and two with cutaneous melanoma, three in all, had partial responses. Points from the study as a whole: More expanded clones were seen, on average, in CD8+ T cells than in CD4+. The study did not work out the antigen specificity of the expanded peripheral T cells.

The table came from immunoSEQ multiplex PCR; TCRdb's copy has only in-frame clones and leaves some out. The sample carries 20,000 to 25,000 clones, 75% to 90% recorded once. CDR1 and CDR2 (germline): MNHEY, SMNVEV (reference sequence). The CDR3 sequence is 14 residues long. The V and J ends lost 4 bases and 1 base, in that order; junction bases with no gene match: 4. Concerning this clone itself: As yet, its antigen is unknown.

Sequencing was performed on CD4+ or CD8+ T cells sorted from blood, taken in a trial of the OX40 agonist ivuxolimab. The sequence was collected from an adult with an advanced solid tumor such as melanoma, head and neck, liver or kidney cancer. This chain uses TRBV27 with TRBJ2-7; 7 nucleotides match TRBD1. This CDR3 reads CASSSGQASYEQYF. Written as DNA, the CDR3 is TGTGCCAGCAGTTCTGGACAGGCTTCCTACGAGCAGTACTTC.